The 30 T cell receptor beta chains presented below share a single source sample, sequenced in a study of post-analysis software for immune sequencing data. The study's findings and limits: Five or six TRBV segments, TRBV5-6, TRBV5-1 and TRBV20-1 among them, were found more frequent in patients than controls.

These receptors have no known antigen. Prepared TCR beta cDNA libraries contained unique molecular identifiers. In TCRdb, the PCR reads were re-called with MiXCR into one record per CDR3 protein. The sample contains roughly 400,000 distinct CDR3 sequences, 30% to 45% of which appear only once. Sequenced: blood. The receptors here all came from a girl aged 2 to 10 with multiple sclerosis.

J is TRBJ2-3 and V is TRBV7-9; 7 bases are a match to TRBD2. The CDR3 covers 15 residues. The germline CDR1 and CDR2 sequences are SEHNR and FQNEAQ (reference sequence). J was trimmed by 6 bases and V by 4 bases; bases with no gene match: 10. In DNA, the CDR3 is TGTGCCAGCAGCTCGGCGGGAGCCGCGGTGGATACGCAGTATTTT. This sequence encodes CASSSAGAAVDTQYF.

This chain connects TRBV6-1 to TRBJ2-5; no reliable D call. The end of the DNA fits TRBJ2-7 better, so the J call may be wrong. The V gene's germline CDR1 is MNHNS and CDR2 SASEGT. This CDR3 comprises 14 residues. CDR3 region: CASSEAFKDGEQYF. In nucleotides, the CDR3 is TGTGCCAGCAGTGAAGCGTTTAAAGACGGCGAGCAGTACTTC.

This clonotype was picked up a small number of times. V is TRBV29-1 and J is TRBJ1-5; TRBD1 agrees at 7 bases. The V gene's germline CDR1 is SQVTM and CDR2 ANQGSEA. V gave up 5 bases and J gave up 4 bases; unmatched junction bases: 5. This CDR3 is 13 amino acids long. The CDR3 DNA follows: TGCAGCGTTTCGACAGGGTTGAATCAGCCCCAGCATTTT. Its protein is CSVSTGLNQPQHF.

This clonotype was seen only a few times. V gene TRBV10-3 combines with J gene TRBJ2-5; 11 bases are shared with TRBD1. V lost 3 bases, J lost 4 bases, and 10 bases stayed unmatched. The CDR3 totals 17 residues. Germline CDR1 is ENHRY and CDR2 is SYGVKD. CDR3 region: CAISEGRLGTGGETQYF. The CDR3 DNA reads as TGTGCCATCAGTGAAGGGCGTTTAGGGACAGGGGGAGAGACCCAGTACTTC.

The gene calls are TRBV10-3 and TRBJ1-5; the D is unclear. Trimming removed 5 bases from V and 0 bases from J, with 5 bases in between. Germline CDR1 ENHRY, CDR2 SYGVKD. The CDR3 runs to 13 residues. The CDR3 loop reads CAISSSSNQPQHF. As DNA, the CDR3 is TGTGCCATCAGTTCCTCTAGCAATCAGCCCCAGCATTTT.

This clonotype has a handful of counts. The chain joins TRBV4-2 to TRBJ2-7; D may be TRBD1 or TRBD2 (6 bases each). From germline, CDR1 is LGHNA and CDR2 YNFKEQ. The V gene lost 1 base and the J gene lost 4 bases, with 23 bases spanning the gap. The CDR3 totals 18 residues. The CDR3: CASSQGSGRRLGGYEQYF. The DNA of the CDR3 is TGTGCCAGCAGCCAAGGCTCAGGGAGGAGACTAGGGGGGTACGAGCAGTACTTC.

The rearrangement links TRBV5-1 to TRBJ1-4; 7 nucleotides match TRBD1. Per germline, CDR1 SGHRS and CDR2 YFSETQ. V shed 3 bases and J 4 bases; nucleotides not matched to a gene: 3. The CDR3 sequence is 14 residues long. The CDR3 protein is CASSWGQINEKLFF. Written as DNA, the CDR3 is TGCGCCAGCAGCTGGGGACAGATTAATGAAAAACTGTTTTTT.

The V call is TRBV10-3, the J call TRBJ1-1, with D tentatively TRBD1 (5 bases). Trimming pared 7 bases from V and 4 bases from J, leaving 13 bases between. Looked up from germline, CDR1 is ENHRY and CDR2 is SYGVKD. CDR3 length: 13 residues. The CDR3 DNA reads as TGTGCCATCACCCCACCCGGGGGCACTGAAGCTTTCTTT. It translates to CAITPPGGTEAFF.

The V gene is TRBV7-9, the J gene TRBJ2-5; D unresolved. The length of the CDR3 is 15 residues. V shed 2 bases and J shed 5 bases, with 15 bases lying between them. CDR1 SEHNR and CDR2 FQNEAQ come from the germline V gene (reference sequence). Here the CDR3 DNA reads TGTGCCAGCAGCTTATATCGGGTAGGCCAGGAGACCCAGTACTTC. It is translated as CASSLYRVGQETQYF. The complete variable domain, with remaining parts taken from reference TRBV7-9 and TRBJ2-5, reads DTGVSQNPRHKITKRGQNVTFRCDPISEHNRLYWYRQTLGQGPEFLTYFQNEAQLEKSRLLSDRFSAERPKGSFSTLEIQRTEQGDSAMYLCASSLYRVGQETQYFGPGTRLLVL.

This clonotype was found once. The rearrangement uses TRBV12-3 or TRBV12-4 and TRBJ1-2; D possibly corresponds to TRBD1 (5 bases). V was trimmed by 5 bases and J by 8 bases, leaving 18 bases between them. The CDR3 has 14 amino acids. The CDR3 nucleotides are TGTGCCAGCAGTCCCAATCCACCAGGGAGAGGCTACACCTTC. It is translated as CASSPNPPGRGYTF.

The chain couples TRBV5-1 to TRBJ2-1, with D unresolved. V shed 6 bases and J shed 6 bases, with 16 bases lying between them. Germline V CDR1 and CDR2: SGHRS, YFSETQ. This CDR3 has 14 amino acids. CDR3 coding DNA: TGCGCCAGCACCCCGGGTCAGCTCCTCAATGAGCAGTTCTTC. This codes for CASTPGQLLNEQFF.

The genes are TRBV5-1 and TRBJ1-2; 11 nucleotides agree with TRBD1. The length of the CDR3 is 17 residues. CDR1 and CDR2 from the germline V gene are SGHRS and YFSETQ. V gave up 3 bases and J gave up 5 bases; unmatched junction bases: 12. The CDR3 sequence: CASSYGQGAVFVYGYTF. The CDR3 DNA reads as TGCGCCAGCAGCTATGGACAGGGGGCGGTATTTGTGTATGGCTACACCTTC.

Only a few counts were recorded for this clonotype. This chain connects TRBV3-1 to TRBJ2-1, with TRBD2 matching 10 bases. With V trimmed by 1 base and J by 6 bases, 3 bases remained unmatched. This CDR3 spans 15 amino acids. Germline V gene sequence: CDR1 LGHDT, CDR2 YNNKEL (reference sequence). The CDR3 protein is CASSQAGLAFNEQFF. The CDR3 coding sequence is TGTGCCAGCAGCCAAGCGGGACTAGCGTTCAATGAGCAGTTCTTC.

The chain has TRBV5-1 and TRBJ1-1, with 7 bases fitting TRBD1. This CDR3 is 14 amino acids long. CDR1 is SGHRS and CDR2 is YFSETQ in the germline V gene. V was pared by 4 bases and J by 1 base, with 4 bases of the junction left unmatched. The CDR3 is CASSLDRENTEAFF. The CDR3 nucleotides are TGCGCCAGCAGCCTAGACAGGGAGAACACTGAAGCTTTCTTT.

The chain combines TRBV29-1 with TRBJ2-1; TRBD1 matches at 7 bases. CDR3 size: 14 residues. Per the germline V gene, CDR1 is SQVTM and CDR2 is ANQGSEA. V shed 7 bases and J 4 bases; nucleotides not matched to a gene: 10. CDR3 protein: CSGRTGRGYNEQFF. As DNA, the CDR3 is TGCAGCGGAAGGACAGGAAGGGGGTACAATGAGCAGTTCTTC.

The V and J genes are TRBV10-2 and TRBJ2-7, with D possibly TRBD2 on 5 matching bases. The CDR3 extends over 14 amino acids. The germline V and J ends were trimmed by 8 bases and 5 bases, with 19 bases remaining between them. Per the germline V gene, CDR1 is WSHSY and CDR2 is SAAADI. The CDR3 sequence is CASRRGSGNHEQYF. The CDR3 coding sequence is TGCGCCAGCCGCCGTGGGTCGGGGAACCACGAGCAGTACTTC.

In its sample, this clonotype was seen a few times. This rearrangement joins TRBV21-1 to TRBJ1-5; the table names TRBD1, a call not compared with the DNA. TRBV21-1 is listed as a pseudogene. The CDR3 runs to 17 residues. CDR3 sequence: CASSKEDRGHSNQPQHF. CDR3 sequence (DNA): TGTGCCAGCAGCAAAGAGGACAGGGGTCATAGCAATCAGCCCCAGCATTTT.

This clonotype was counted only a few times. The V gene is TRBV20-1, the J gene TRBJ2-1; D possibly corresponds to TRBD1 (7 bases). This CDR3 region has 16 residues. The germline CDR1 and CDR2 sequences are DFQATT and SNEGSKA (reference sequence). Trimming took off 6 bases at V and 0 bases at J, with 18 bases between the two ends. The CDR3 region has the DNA TGCAGTGCCATGAACCCAGGGGGGAGCTCCTACAATGAGCAGTTCTTC. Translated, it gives CSAMNPGGSSYNEQFF.

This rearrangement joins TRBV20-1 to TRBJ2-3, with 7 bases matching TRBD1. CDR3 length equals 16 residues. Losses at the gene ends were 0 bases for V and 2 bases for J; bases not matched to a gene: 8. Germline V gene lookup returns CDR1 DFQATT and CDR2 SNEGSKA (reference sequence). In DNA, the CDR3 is TGCAGTGCTAGAGATTTGGGACAGCTAATCACAGATACGCAGTATTTT. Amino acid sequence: CSARDLGQLITDTQYF.

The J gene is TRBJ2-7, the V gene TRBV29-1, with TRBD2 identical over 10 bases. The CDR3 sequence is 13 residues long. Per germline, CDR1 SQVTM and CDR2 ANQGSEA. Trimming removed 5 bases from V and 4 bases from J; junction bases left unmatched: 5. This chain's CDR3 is CSVRTSGLYEQYF. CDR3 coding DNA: TGCAGCGTTAGGACTAGCGGACTTTACGAGCAGTACTTC.

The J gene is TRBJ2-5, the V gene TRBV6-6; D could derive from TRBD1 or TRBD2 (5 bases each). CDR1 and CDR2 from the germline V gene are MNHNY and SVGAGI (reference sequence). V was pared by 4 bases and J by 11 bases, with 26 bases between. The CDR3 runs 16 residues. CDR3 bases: TGTGCCAGCAGTTCCACCCAGGGAGAATTTTACCGGGTGCAGTACTTC. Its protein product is CASSSTQGEFYRVQYF.

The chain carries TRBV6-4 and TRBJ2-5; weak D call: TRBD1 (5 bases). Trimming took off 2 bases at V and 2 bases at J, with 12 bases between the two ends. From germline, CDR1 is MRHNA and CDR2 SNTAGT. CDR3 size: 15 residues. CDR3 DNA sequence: TGTGCCAGCAGTGACGGGGCAGGCCAACAAGAGACCCAGTACTTC. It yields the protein CASSDGAGQQETQYF.

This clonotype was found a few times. The CDR3 protein is CASSYGLASYNEQFF. In nucleotides, the CDR3 is TGCGCCAGCAGCTATGGACTAGCGAGCTACAATGAGCAGTTCTTC. The V and J genes are TRBV5-1 and TRBJ2-1; 9 nucleotides match TRBD2. The CDR3 is 15 residues long. The germline CDR1 and CDR2 sequences are SGHRS and YFSETQ. J lost 3 bases, V lost 3 bases, and 4 bases had no gene match.

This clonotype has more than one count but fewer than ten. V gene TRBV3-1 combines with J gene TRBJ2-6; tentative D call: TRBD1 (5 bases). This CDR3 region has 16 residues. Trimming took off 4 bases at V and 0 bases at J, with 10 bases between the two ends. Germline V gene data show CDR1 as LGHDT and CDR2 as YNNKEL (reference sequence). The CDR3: CASSLHRFSGANVLTF. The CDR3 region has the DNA TGTGCCAGCAGCCTACACAGGTTCTCTGGGGCCAACGTCCTGACTTTC.

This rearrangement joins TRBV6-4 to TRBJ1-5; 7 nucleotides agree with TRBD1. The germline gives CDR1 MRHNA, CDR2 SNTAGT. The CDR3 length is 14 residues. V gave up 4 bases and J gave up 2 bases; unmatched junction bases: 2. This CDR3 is CASSGQGGNQPQHF. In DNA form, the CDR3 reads TGTGCCAGCAGTGGACAGGGAGGCAATCAGCCCCAGCATTTT.

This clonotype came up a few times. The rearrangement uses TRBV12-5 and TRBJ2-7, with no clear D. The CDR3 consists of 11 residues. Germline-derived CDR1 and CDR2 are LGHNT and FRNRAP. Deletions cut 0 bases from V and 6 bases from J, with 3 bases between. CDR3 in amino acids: CASGLVGEQYF. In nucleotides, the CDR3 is TGTGCTAGTGGTTTGGTAGGCGAGCAGTACTTC.

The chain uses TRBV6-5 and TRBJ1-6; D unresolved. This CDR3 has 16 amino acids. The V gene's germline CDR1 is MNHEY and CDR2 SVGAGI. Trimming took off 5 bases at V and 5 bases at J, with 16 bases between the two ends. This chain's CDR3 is CASSPPRGRNNSPLHF. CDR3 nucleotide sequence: TGTGCCAGCAGTCCGCCGCGGGGTAGAAATAATTCACCCCTCCACTTT.

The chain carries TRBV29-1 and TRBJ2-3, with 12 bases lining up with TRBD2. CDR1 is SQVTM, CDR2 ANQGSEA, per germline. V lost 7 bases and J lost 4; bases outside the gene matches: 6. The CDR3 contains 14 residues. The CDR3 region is CSGAGTSGPDTQYF. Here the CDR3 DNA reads TGCAGCGGGGCTGGGACTAGCGGGCCAGATACGCAGTATTTT.

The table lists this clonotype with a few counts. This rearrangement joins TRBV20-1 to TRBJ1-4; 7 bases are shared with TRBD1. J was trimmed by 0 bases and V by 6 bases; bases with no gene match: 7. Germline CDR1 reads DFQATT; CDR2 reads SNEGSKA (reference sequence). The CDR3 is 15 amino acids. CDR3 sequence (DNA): TGCAGTGCCCGAGGACAGGTAGCAACTAATGAAAAACTGTTTTTT. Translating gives CSARGQVATNEKLFF.

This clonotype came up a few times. The CDR3 nucleotides read TGTGCCATCAGAAATGCGGGGATCTACAATGAGCAGTTCTTC. Translating it yields CAIRNAGIYNEQFF. The rearrangement uses TRBV10-3 and TRBJ2-1, with D possibly TRBD2 on 6 matching bases. V lost 6 bases and J 3 bases, leaving 12 bases between the germline ends. Germline V gene lookup returns CDR1 ENHRY and CDR2 SYGVKD. The CDR3 loop spans 14 amino acids.